A single sample gave rise to the 12 T cell receptor beta chains below, sequenced in a study of T cell changes during pregnancy in multiple sclerosis (dated by TCRdb to the late 2010s). Library preparation was by the immunoSEQ multiplex PCR assay. TCRdb re-hosts the immuneACCESS table, in-frame sequences only. Its copies lack some clones; in the studies checked, an unresolved V gene accounts for under half of them, and the cause for the rest is not known. This sample lists roughly 88,000 clones; more than 85% were detected once. The leading ten clones occupy 1.5% of the sample. The starting material was peripheral blood, obtained in the first trimester of pregnancy. These receptors all stem from a female donor with multiple sclerosis, enrolled in a pregnancy study.

This chain connects TRBV12-5 to TRBJ2-1; TRBD2 matches 7 bases. This CDR3 contains 15 residues. The germline V gene has CDR1 LGHNT and CDR2 FRNRAP. J lost 6 bases, V lost 6 bases, and 11 bases had no gene match. This chain's CDR3 is CASGPSGNGGNEQFF. The CDR3 DNA sequence: TGTGCTAGTGGGCCCAGCGGGAACGGTGGCAATGAGCAGTTCTTC.

The genes are TRBV7-2 and TRBJ2-3; 7 positions match TRBD2. Trimming took 5 bases from V and 6 from J; bases not matched to a gene: 5. The CDR3 loop spans 13 amino acids. Germline V gene sequence: CDR1 SGHTA, CDR2 FQGNSA. The CDR3 loop reads CASSQRGADTQYF. The CDR3 DNA sequence: TGTGCCAGCAGCCAGCGGGGAGCCGATACGCAGTATTTT. The complete variable domain, with remaining parts taken from reference TRBV7-2 and TRBJ2-3, reads GAGVSQSPSNKVTEKGKDVELRCDPISGHTALYWYRQSLGQGLEFLIYFQGNSAPDKSGLPSDRFSAERTGGSVSTLTIQRTQQEDSAVYLCASSQRGADTQYFGPGTRLTVL.

V usage is TRBV25-1 and J usage is TRBJ2-3; TRBD2 matches at 11 bases. J was trimmed by 5 bases and V by 4 bases; bases with no gene match: 5. CDR1 is MGHDK and CDR2 is SYGVNS in the germline V gene. The CDR3 totals 15 residues. The CDR3, as DNA: TGTGCCAGCAGTGTACTAGCGGGAGTTGGAGATACGCAGTATTTT. Its translation is CASSVLAGVGDTQYF.

This clone was detected once. This chain uses TRBV12-5 with TRBJ2-1, with 10 bases identical to TRBD2. Trimming cost V 3 bases and J 8 bases; bases outside gene matches: 4. CDR3 length: 14 residues. Germline V CDR1 and CDR2: LGHNT, FRNRAP. Written as DNA, the CDR3 is TGTGCTAGTGGTTTAGCGGGAGGGCTCGATGAGCAGTTCTTC. It specifies CASGLAGGLDEQFF.

The chain recombines TRBV5-5 with TRBJ2-2; 7 bases line up with TRBD1. The germline CDR1 and CDR2 sequences are SGHKS and YYEKEE (reference sequence). V trimming: 0 bases; J trimming: 5 bases; junction bases outside the gene matches: 7. There are 16 residues in the CDR3. Here the CDR3 DNA reads TGTGCCAGCAGCTTGGAGACAGGGCTTCGGACCGGGGAGCTGTTTTTT. It is translated as CASSLETGLRTGELFF.

This chain joins TRBV4-2 and TRBJ1-1; D is perhaps TRBD1 (5 bases). The CDR3 runs to 13 residues. From germline, CDR1 is LGHNA and CDR2 YNFKEQ. Trimming cost V 5 bases and J 2 bases, with 9 bases left between them. The CDR3 sequence is CASSSGLNTEAFF. The CDR3 DNA reads TGTGCCAGCAGCTCGGGACTCAACACTGAAGCTTTCTTT.

V and J are TRBV29-1 and TRBJ2-1; D unresolved. CDR1 and CDR2 (germline): SQVTM, ANQGSEA. Trimming pared 3 bases from V and 7 bases from J, leaving 10 bases between. The CDR3 is made up of 12 amino acids. As DNA, the CDR3 is TGCAGCGTTGAGGGCAGACGAAATGAGCAGTTCTTC. Its translation: CSVEGRRNEQFF.

The chain links TRBV4-1 to TRBJ1-4, with TRBD1 matching 9 bases. After removal of 0 bases from V and 5 bases from J, the junction contained 1 base not matched to a gene. Germline CDR1 and CDR2: MGHRA and YSYEKL. CDR3 length: 15 residues. CDR3 DNA sequence: TGCGCCAGCAGCCAAGAAGGGACAGGGAATGAAAAACTGTTTTTT. Protein product: CASSQEGTGNEKLFF.

The rearrangement uses TRBV4-1 and TRBJ2-7; weak D call: TRBD2 (5 bases). Germline V gene lookup returns CDR1 MGHRA and CDR2 YSYEKL. The CDR3 runs 15 residues. Trimming pared 2 bases from V and 4 bases from J, leaving 15 bases between. As DNA, the CDR3 is TGCGCCAGCAGCCAAATGTCCGCTAGCAGTTACGAGCAGTACTTC. Residues: CASSQMSASSYEQYF.

This clone was observed many times. The chain is built from TRBV4-3 and TRBJ2-1; TRBD2 is a possible D gene (5 bases). Looked up from germline, CDR1 is LGHNA and CDR2 is YSLEER. CDR3 length: 16 amino acids. The ends were cut back, 0 bases at V and 4 bases at J, with 13 bases in the middle. The CDR3 DNA sequence: TGCGCCAGCAGCCAAGAAAAACTAGTCTGGTACAATGAGCAGTTCTTC. Translated: CASSQEKLVWYNEQFF.

This chain connects TRBV30 to TRBJ2-1, with TRBD2 as a possible D gene (6 bases). Germline V gene lookup returns CDR1 GTSNPN and CDR2 SVGIG (reference sequence). V was cut by 0 bases and J by 0 bases, with 6 bases left in between. The CDR3 sequence is 14 residues long. CDR3: CAWSVLASYNEQFF. The CDR3 DNA follows: TGTGCCTGGAGTGTACTAGCCTCCTACAATGAGCAGTTCTTC.

This clone was picked up one time. The rearrangement uses TRBV6-1 and TRBJ2-7; the match to TRBD1 covers 8 bases. From germline, CDR1 is MNHNS and CDR2 SASEGT. CDR3 length equals 14 residues. Trimming cost V 2 bases and J 3 bases; bases outside gene matches: 3. In DNA form, the CDR3 reads TGTGCCAGCAGTGAAACGACAGGGGACTACGAGCAGTACTTC. Its protein product is CASSETTGDYEQYF.